These 14 T cell receptor beta chains originate from one sample sequenced in a study of radiotherapy plus CTLA-4 blockade in lung cancer. The table came from immunoSEQ multiplex PCR; TCRdb's copy has only in-frame clones and leaves some out. The table lists approximately 90,000 clones, 83% of them singletons. Here the sequenced sample was peripheral blood, taken from a patient treated with radiotherapy plus ipilimumab. The receptors shown here come from a human donor with non-small cell lung cancer who had stable disease on radiotherapy plus ipilimumab.

The genes are TRBV5-1 and TRBJ2-1; the D gene is possibly TRBD2 (5 bases). The CDR3 contains 16 residues. V lost 3 bases and J lost 7, with 20 bases in between. Per the germline V gene, CDR1 is SGHRS and CDR2 is YFSETQ. CDR3 region: CASSSTFLQAGNEQFF. The CDR3 DNA sequence: TGCGCCAGCAGCTCCACCTTCCTGCAGGCGGGTAATGAGCAGTTCTTC.

The V gene is TRBV9, the J gene TRBJ2-3; TRBD2 matches at 7 bases. Germline assignment: CDR1 SGDLS and CDR2 YYNGEE. Germline trimming cut 2 bases from V and 6 bases from J; bases unmatched to any gene: 6. This CDR3 spans 14 amino acids. The CDR3 DNA follows: TGTGCCAGCAGCGTCCGCGGGAGATCCGATACGCAGTATTTT. This gives the protein CASSVRGRSDTQYF.

This clone was seen a few times. For the CDR3, the DNA is TGTGCCAGCAGCCGCATCGTCAGGGGGCAGACTGAAGCTTTCTTT. Amino acid sequence: CASSRIVRGQTEAFF. The chain employs TRBV7-4 and TRBJ1-1, with TRBD1 matching over 8 bases. The germline CDR1 and CDR2 sequences are SGHVT and SQSDAQ. With V trimmed by 5 bases and J by 5 bases, 10 bases remained unmatched. This CDR3 is built from 15 residues. The full variable domain, with the rest looked up from reference TRBV7-4 and TRBJ1-1, is GAGVSQSPRYKVAKRGRDVALRCDSISGHVTLYWYRQTLGQGSEVLTYSQSDAQRDKSGRPSGRFSAERPERSVSTLKIQRTEQGDSAVYLCASSRIVRGQTEAFFGQGTRLTVV.

This rearrangement joins TRBV30 to TRBJ2-7; 16 nucleotides agree with TRBD2. CDR3 length: 15 residues. The germline gives CDR1 GTSNPN, CDR2 SVGIG (reference sequence). J was trimmed by 7 bases and V by 3 bases; bases with no gene match: 6. The CDR3 DNA follows: TGTGCCTGGAGCAAGGGACTAGCGGGAGGGGGAGAGCAGTACTTC. Its protein is CAWSKGLAGGGEQYF. Full variable domain (rest looked up from reference TRBV30 and TRBJ2-7): SQTIHQWPATLVQPVGSPLSLECTVEGTSNPNLYWYRQAAGRGLQLLFYSVGIGQISSEVPQNLSASRPQDRQFILSSKKLLLSDSGFYLCAWSKGLAGGGEQYFGPGTRLTVT.

Only a few counts were recorded for this clone. The J gene is TRBJ2-1, the V gene TRBV5-4; D perhaps matches TRBD1 (6 bases). CDR1 and CDR2 from the germline V gene are SGHNT and YYREEE (reference sequence). The CDR3 has 15 amino acids. With 4 bases removed from V and 0 bases from J, the gap between germline ends came to 11 bases. The DNA of the CDR3 is TGTGCCAGCAGCCGTCAAGGGGGCTCCTACAATGAGCAGTTCTTC. As protein: CASSRQGGSYNEQFF.

This rearrangement joins TRBV18 to TRBJ1-6, with a possible D match to TRBD1 (6 bases). V was shortened by 2 bases and J by 6 bases, with 23 bases between the two germline ends. CDR3 size: 19 residues. CDR1 is KGHSH, CDR2 LQKENI, per germline. CDR3 region: CASSPSGQLQGVGNSPLHF. The CDR3 nucleotides read TGTGCCAGCTCACCAAGCGGCCAATTACAGGGTGTTGGTAATTCACCCCTCCACTTT. The variable domain in full, with the rest retrieved from reference TRBV18 and TRBJ1-6, is NAGVMQNPRHLVRRRGQEARLRCSPMKGHSHVYWYRQLPEEGLKFMVYLQKENIIDESGMPKERFSAEFPKEGPSILRIQQVVRGDSAAYFCASSPSGQLQGVGNSPLHFGNGTRLTVT.

The CDR3 protein is CASGTFAYNEQFF. In DNA, the CDR3 is TGTGCCTCTGGGACATTCGCCTACAATGAGCAGTTCTTC. This chain connects TRBV30 to TRBJ2-1, with D possibly matching TRBD1 (6 bases). The ends were cut back, 7 bases at V and 2 bases at J, with 12 bases in the middle. The CDR3 contains 13 residues. Germline assignment: CDR1 GTSNPN and CDR2 SVGIG (reference sequence).

This chain connects TRBV10-1 to TRBJ2-5; TRBD2 matches at 13 bases. The CDR3 runs 16 residues. CDR1 is WNHNN and CDR2 is SYGVQD in the germline V gene (reference sequence). V lost 6 bases to trimming and J lost 4 bases; unmatched junction nucleotides: 8. The CDR3 reads CASSPTSGGARETQYF. CDR3 coding DNA: TGCGCCAGCAGCCCTACTAGCGGGGGGGCGAGAGAGACCCAGTACTTC.

The chain has TRBV2 and TRBJ2-7; D unresolved. The CDR3 contains 15 residues. Germline-derived CDR1 and CDR2 are SNHLY and FYNNEI. The V end was cut by 4 bases, the J end by 0 bases, with 13 bases between. In DNA, the CDR3 is TGTGCCAGCAGTGGTGGGCAGGCGAGCTCCTACGAGCAGTACTTC. It yields the protein CASSGGQASSYEQYF.

The chain has TRBV6-1 and TRBJ2-7; 8 bases match TRBD2. This CDR3 has 14 amino acids. Germline trimming cut 6 bases from V and 1 base from J; bases unmatched to any gene: 5. Germline assignment: CDR1 MNHNS and CDR2 SASEGT. The CDR3 is CASSYTSGSYEQYF. CDR3 coding DNA: TGTGCCAGCAGCTATACTAGCGGATCCTACGAGCAGTACTTC.

This clone turned up a few times. This chain joins TRBV9 and TRBJ1-6; D not resolved. Germline CDR1 and CDR2: SGDLS and YYNGEE. The V end was cut by 0 bases, the J end by 9 bases, with 7 bases between. This CDR3 is 13 amino acids long. The CDR3 loop reads CASSVADFSPLHF. The CDR3 bases are TGTGCCAGCAGCGTAGCGGACTTTTCACCCCTCCACTTT.

The chain uses TRBV28 and TRBJ1-1; a weak D match, TRBD1 (6 bases). CDR1 and CDR2 (germline): MDHEN, SYDVKM. V lost 6 bases, J lost 4 bases, and 12 bases lay in between. CDR3 length equals 13 residues. This CDR3 is CASSLGQSTEAFF. The CDR3 coding sequence is TGTGCCAGCAGCCTGGGACAAAGCACTGAAGCTTTCTTT.

The chain uses TRBV14 and TRBJ1-1; tentatively, D is TRBD1 (5 bases). Germline V gene sequence: CDR1 SGHDN, CDR2 FVKESK. V lost 3 bases and J 1 base, leaving 18 bases between the germline ends. The CDR3 covers 17 residues. CDR3 nucleotides: TGTGCCAGCAGCCAGCCGGGACGCATATCGGCGAACACTGAAGCTTTCTTT. This codes for CASSQPGRISANTEAFF.

This clone occurred a few times. The chain uses TRBV6-6 and TRBJ1-1; no firm D call. CDR3 length: 12 residues. Trimming pared 6 bases from V and 1 base from J, leaving 6 bases between. From germline, CDR1 is MNHNY and CDR2 SVGAGI (reference sequence). CDR3 DNA sequence: TGTGCCAGCAGAGCCCAGAACACTGAAGCTTTCTTT. Translated, it gives CASRAQNTEAFF.